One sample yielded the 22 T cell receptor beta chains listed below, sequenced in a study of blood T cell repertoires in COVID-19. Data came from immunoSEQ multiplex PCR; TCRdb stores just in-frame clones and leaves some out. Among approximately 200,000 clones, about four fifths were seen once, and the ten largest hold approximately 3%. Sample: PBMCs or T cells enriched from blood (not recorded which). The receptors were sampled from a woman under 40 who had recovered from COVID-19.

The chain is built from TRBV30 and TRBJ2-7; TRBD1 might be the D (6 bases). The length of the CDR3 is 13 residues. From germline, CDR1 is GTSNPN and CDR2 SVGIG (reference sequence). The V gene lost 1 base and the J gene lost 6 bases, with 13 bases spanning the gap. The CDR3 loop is CAWSARTDAEQYF. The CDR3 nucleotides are TGTGCCTGGAGTGCCAGGACAGACGCCGAGCAGTACTTC.

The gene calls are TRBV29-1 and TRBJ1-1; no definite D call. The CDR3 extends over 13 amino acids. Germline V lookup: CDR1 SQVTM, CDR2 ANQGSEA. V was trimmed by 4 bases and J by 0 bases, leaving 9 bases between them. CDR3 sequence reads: CSVGQYMNTEAFF. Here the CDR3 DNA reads TGCAGCGTTGGGCAGTACATGAACACTGAAGCTTTCTTT.

The DNA for the CDR3 is TGTGCCAGCGGTAAGGGACTAGCTTACAATGAGCAGTTCTTC. This gives the protein CASGKGLAYNEQFF. The V gene is TRBV28, the J gene TRBJ2-1; 9 bases agree with TRBD2. V shed 8 bases, J shed 4 bases, and the junction held 6 bases outside the gene matches. This CDR3 has 14 residues. Germline values: CDR1 MDHEN, CDR2 SYDVKM.

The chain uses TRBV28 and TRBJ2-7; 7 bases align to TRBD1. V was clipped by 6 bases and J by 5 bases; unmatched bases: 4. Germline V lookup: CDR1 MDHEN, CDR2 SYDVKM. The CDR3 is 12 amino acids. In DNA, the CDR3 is TGTGCCAGCAGCCAACAGGGGAACGAGCAGTACGTC. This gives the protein CASSQQGNEQYV.

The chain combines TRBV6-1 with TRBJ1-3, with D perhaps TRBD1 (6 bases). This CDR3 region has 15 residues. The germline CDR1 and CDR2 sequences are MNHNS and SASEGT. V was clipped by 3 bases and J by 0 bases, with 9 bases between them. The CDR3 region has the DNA TGTGCCAGCAGTGAGCACAGGGTCTCTGGAAACACCATATATTTT. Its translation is CASSEHRVSGNTIYF.

The CDR3 loop is CASRLRRGGSYEQYF. CDR3 sequence (DNA): TGTGCCAGTAGGCTTCGGCGAGGGGGATCCTACGAGCAGTACTTC. The chain combines TRBV19 with TRBJ2-7, with D perhaps TRBD1 (6 bases). The CDR3 consists of 15 residues. Looked up from germline, CDR1 is LNHDA and CDR2 is SQIVND (reference sequence). Trimming took 6 bases from V and 1 from J, leaving 16 bases between them. The whole variable domain, filled in from reference TRBV19 and TRBJ2-7, reads DGGITQSPKYLFRKEGQNVTLSCEQNLNHDAMYWYRQDPGQGLRLIYYSQIVNDFQKGDIAEGYSVSREKKESFPLTVTSAQKNPTAFYLCASRLRRGGSYEQYFGPGTRLTVT.

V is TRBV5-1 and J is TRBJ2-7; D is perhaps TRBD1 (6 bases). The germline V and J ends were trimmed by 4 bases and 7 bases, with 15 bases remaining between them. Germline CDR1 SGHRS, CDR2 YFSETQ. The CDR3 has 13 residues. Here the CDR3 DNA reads TGCGCCAGCAGCACCACAGGGTCGAGGGAGCAGTACTTC. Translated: CASSTTGSREQYF.

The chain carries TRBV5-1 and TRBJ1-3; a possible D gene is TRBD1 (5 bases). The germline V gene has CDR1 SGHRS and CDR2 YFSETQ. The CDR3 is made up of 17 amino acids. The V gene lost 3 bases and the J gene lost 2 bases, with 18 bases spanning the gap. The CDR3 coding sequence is TGCGCCAGCAGCTCCGGACACACCACGCTGGCTGGAAACACCATATATTTT. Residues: CASSSGHTTLAGNTIYF.

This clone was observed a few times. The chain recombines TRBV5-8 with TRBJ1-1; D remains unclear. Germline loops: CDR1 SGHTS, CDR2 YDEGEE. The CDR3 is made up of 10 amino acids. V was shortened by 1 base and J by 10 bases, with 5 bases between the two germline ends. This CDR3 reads CASSLTGAFF. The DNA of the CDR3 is TGTGCCAGCAGCTTGACGGGAGCTTTCTTT.

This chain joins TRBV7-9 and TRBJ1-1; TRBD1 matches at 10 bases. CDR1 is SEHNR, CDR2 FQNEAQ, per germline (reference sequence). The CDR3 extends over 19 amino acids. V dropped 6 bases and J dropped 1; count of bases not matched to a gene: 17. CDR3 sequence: CASRTRQRQGAGTNTEAFF. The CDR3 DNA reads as TGTGCCAGCAGAACCAGGCAGAGACAGGGGGCAGGGACGAACACTGAAGCTTTCTTT. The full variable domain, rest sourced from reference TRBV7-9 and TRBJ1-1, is DTGVSQNPRHKITKRGQNVTFRCDPISEHNRLYWYRQTLGQGPEFLTYFQNEAQLEKSRLLSDRFSAERPKGSFSTLEIQRTEQGDSAMYLCASRTRQRQGAGTNTEAFFGQGTRLTVV.

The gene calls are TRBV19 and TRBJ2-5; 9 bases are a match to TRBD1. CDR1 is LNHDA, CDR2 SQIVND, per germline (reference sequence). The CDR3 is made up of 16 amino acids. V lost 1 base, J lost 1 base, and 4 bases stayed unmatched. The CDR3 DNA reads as TGTGCCAGTAGTATAGTTGGGACAGGGCTCCAAGAGACCCAGTACTTC. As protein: CASSIVGTGLQETQYF.

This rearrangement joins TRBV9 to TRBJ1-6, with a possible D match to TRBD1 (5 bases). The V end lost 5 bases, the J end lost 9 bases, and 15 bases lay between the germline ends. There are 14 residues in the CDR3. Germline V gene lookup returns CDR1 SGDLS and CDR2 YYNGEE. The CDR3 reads CASSDNPRVSPLHF. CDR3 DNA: TGTGCCAGCAGTGATAATCCCAGGGTTTCACCCCTCCACTTT.

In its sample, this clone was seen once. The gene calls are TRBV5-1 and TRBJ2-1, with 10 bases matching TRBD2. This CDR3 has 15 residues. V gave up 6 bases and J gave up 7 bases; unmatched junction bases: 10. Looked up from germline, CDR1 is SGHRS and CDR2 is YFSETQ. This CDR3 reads CASNPLAGVGNEQFF. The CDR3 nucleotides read TGCGCCAGCAATCCCCTAGCGGGAGTAGGGAATGAGCAGTTCTTC.

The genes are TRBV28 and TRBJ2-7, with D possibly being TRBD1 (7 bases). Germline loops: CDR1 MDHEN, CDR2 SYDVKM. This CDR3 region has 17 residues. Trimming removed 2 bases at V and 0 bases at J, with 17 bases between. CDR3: CASSLGRRGLLSYEQYF. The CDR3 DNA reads TGTGCCAGCAGTTTAGGCCGGAGGGGGCTACTCTCCTACGAGCAGTACTTC.

The CDR3 nucleotides are TGTGCCAGCAGCTTGGGTAGTAGTAGCGGAATTTCAGATACGCAGTATTTT. It specifies CASSLGSSSGISDTQYF. The rearrangement uses TRBV5-8 and TRBJ2-3; possible D gene TRBD2, 6 bases. This CDR3 is 17 amino acids long. Germline CDR1 reads SGHTS; CDR2 reads YDEGEE. Trimming removed 0 bases from V and 4 bases from J, with 18 bases in between.

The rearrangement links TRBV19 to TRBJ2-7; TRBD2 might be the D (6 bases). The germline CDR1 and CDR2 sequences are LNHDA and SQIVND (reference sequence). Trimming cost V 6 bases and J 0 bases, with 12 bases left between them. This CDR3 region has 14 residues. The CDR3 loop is CASRRASASYEQYF. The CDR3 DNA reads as TGTGCCAGTAGAAGGGCTAGCGCCTCCTACGAGCAGTACTTC.

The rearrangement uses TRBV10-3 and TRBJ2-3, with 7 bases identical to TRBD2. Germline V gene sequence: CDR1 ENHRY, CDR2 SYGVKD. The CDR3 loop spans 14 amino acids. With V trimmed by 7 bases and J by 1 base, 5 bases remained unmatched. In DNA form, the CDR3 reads TGTGCCATCACGGCGGGGGTGGGCACAGATACGCAGTATTTT. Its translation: CAITAGVGTDTQYF.

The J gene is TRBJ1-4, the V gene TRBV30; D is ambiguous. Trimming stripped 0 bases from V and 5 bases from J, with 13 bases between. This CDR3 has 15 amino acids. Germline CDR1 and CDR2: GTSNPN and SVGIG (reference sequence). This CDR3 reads CAWSVMAGGNEKLFF. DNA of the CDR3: TGTGCCTGGAGTGTAATGGCAGGAGGGAATGAAAAACTGTTTTTT.

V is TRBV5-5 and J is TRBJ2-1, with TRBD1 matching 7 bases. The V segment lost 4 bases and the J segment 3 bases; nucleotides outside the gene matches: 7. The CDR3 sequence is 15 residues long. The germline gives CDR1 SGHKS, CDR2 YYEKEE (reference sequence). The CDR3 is CASSSWDSNYNEQFF. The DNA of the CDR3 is TGTGCCAGCAGCAGCTGGGACAGTAACTACAATGAGCAGTTCTTC.

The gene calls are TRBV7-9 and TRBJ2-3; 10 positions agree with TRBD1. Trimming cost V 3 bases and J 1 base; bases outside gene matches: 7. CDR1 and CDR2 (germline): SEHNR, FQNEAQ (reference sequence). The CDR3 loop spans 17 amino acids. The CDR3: CASSFGQTGGRTDTQYF. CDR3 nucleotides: TGTGCCAGCAGCTTTGGCCAGACAGGGGGCCGCACAGATACGCAGTATTTT.

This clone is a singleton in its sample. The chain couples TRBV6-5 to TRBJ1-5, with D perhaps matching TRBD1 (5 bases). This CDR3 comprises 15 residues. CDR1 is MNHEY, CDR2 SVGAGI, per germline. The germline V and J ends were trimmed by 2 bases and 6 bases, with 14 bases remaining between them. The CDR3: CASSYTSGKPQPQHF. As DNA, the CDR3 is TGTGCCAGCAGTTACACATCAGGGAAGCCTCAGCCCCAGCATTTT.

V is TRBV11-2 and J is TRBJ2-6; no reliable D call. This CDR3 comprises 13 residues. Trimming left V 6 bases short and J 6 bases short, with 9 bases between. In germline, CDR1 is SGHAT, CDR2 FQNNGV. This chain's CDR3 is CASRPSVANVLTF. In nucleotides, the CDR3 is TGTGCCAGCAGACCGAGTGTGGCCAACGTCCTGACTTTC.